One sample yielded the 12 T cell receptor beta chains listed below, sequenced in a study of blood T cell repertoires in COVID-19. This table comes from immunoSEQ multiplex PCR, and its TCRdb copy is limited to in-frame clones, with some not included. The sample holds approximately 210,000 clones, roughly 92% seen once. The sequencing input was peripheral blood. Receptor source: a man aged 25 to 45 with COVID-19, enrolled during active disease.

The V gene is TRBV27, the J gene TRBJ2-1, with D possibly being TRBD2 (5 bases). The germline gives CDR1 MNHEY, CDR2 SMNVEV (reference sequence). The CDR3 loop spans 13 amino acids. Trimming took off 4 bases at V and 8 bases at J, with 12 bases between the two ends. The CDR3 DNA sequence: TGTGCCAGCAGTTCCTACGCGGGTGATGAGCAGTTCTTC. Protein product: CASSSYAGDEQFF.

This clone was seen just once. This chain joins TRBV12-5 and TRBJ1-4; TRBD1 agrees at 7 bases. With 5 bases clipped from V and 11 bases from J, the junction kept 8 bases outside the gene matches. The CDR3 is 13 residues long. Germline lookup yields CDR1 LGHNT and CDR2 FRNRAP. The CDR3 nucleotides are TGTGCTAGTGGTGACGACAGGGTTCGGAAACTGTTTTTT. Protein product: CASGDDRVRKLFF.

The rearrangement links TRBV7-3 to TRBJ1-1, with 8 bases lining up with TRBD1. V dropped 1 base and J dropped 6; count of bases not matched to a gene: 10. Germline CDR1 SGHTA, CDR2 FQGTGA. The length of the CDR3 is 16 residues. The CDR3 sequence: CASSLKGGQGAPEAFF. CDR3 sequence (DNA): TGTGCCAGCAGCTTAAAAGGGGGGCAGGGGGCCCCTGAAGCTTTCTTT.

Concerning this clone: Distinct nucleotide sequences in the sample also encode this CDR3. The chain combines TRBV18 with TRBJ1-6; D is unclear. This CDR3 is 14 amino acids long. The V gene's germline CDR1 is KGHSH and CDR2 LQKENI. Trimming shortened V by 6 bases and J by 7 bases, and 13 bases separated the two germline ends. The DNA for the CDR3 is TGTGCCAGCTCCCCGAGGGCCGACAATTCACCCCTCCACTTT. Its translation: CASSPRADNSPLHF.

The chain employs TRBV27 and TRBJ1-1; 12 bases match TRBD1. The junction had 13 bases not matched to a gene; V was cut back by 4 bases and J by 4 bases. This CDR3 region has 18 residues. The V gene's germline CDR1 is MNHEY and CDR2 SMNVEV (reference sequence). The DNA for the CDR3 is TGTGCCAGCAGTTCATTACCGCCGGGACAGGGGGCAGGCACTGAAGCTTTCTTT. It translates to CASSSLPPGQGAGTEAFF.

The V call is TRBV3-1 (or the pseudogene TRBV3-2), the J call TRBJ1-1, with a tentative D call TRBD1 (5 bases). CDR3 length: 11 amino acids. Germline assignment: CDR1 LGHDT and CDR2 YNNKEL (reference sequence). The germline V and J ends were trimmed by 8 bases and 3 bases, with 7 bases remaining between them. CDR3 protein: CASGGDTEAFF. In nucleotides, the CDR3 is TGTGCCAGCGGAGGGGACACTGAAGCTTTCTTT.

The CDR3 coding sequence is TGTGCCAGCAGCGAGACAGGGGCATTTGAAAAACTGTTTTTT. Translated, it gives CASSETGAFEKLFF. This chain links TRBV6-5 with TRBJ1-4; 8 positions match TRBD1. V was pared by 6 bases and J by 7 bases, with 7 bases of the junction left unmatched. CDR3 length: 14 residues. CDR1 and CDR2 from the germline V gene are MNHEY and SVGAGI.

The chain joins TRBV4-1 to TRBJ1-2; 7 bases are a match to TRBD1. The CDR3 covers 16 residues. Trimming cost V 3 bases and J 4 bases; bases outside gene matches: 11. Germline CDR1 reads MGHRA; CDR2 reads YSYEKL. The CDR3, as DNA: TGCGCCAGCAGCCAGGCCCGCCAGGGGGTGGGCTATGGCTACACCTTC. This translates into CASSQARQGVGYGYTF.

This clone has just one count. The rearrangement uses TRBV19 and TRBJ1-1; a possible D gene is TRBD1 (5 bases). The V end lost 10 bases, the J end lost 0 bases, and 12 bases lay between the germline ends. Germline CDR1 LNHDA, CDR2 SQIVND (reference sequence). The CDR3 has 13 residues. CDR3 sequence: CATGQSMNTEAFF. As DNA, the CDR3 is TGTGCCACCGGACAAAGCATGAACACTGAAGCTTTCTTT.

The gene calls are TRBV4-1 and TRBJ2-3; TRBD2 agrees at 10 bases. Germline CDR1 MGHRA, CDR2 YSYEKL. The V and J ends lost 4 bases and 1 base, in that order; junction bases with no gene match: 2. This CDR3 contains 15 residues. CDR3 nucleotides: TGCGCCAGCAGCCTTCTAGCGGGGGGCACAGATACGCAGTATTTT. Encoded protein: CASSLLAGGTDTQYF.

The V gene is TRBV5-4, the J gene TRBJ2-3; TRBD2 matches at 14 bases. The CDR3 extends over 15 amino acids. The J segment lost 6 bases and the V segment lost 4 bases, leaving 4 bases of the junction unmatched. Germline V gives CDR1 SGHNT, CDR2 YYREEE (reference sequence). The CDR3 bases are TGTGCCAGCAGCCTGACTAGCGGGGGGGTGGATACGCAGTATTTT. This sequence encodes CASSLTSGGVDTQYF. The full variable domain, rest sourced from reference TRBV5-4 and TRBJ2-3, is ETGVTQSPTHLIKTRGQQVTLRCSSQSGHNTVSWYQQALGQGPQFIFQYYREEENGRGNFPPRFSGLQFPNYSSELNVNALELDDSALYLCASSLTSGGVDTQYFGPGTRLTVL.

This chain links TRBV7-9 with TRBJ1-2; D not certain. CDR3 length equals 14 residues. Germline V gene lookup returns CDR1 SEHNR and CDR2 FQNEAQ (reference sequence). Trimming took off 1 base at V and 7 bases at J, with 13 bases between the two ends. The chain's CDR3 is CASSLGGSSFGYTF. The CDR3 DNA is TGTGCCAGCAGCTTAGGTGGCAGTTCTTTTGGCTACACCTTC.